This TCR beta chain is from a study of patients and donors after allogeneic stem cell transplantation (TCRdb year 2020). Libraries were built with RT-PCR. Sequencing took place on a NextSeq 550. TCRdb cleaned the public reads at Q25 with fastp, built clones with MiXCR and kept in-frame beta chains. Each entry merges the rows of one CDR3 protein and shows their most common DNA and genes. Counted in this sample were about a million distinct CDR3 sequences; approximately 19% of them appeared once. The ten top clones hold around 6% of the sample. Deletion took 5 bases off V and 11 bases off J, with a span of 15 bases between the germline ends. The CDR3 goes from the cysteine to the phenylalanine over 13 residues. The DNA shown is the 39-base CDR3, in frame from base 1. Many counts were recorded for this clonotype. Its antigen remains undetermined. Nothing much larger sits one base from this clone, and base qualities are not available.

The chain couples TRBV12-3 or TRBV12-4 to TRBJ1-4; possibly the D gene is TRBD1, per 6 matching bases. This sequence originates from a human donor who was either an allogeneic HSCT recipient or a stem cell or donor lymphocyte infusion donor (not recorded which). It is not recorded whose cells these are; they may come from a transplant donor. The source material was blood, either unsorted or a sorted T cell fraction (not recorded which). The nucleotide sequence is TGTGCCAGCAGTGCCGGACAAGGGGGGAAACTGTTTTTT. Its coded protein is CASSAGQGGKLFF.